Listed below are T cell receptor beta chains from one sample, sequenced in a study of tumor-infiltrating lymphocytes in localized non-small cell lung cancer. The protocol was immunoSEQ multiplex PCR, while the TCRdb copy is restricted to in-frame clones and leaves out a portion. The data contain fewer than 4,000 clones, around 64% of them singletons. Sequences were obtained from uninvolved lung tissue not adjacent to the tumor. The receptors come from a human donor with non-small cell lung cancer. The CDR3 runs from the conserved cysteine through the conserved F or W. Fields, in order: V gene, D gene, J gene, clone size, CDR3 DNA, CDR3 protein. A D gene is named only where the DNA matches it firmly. A row's size may be missing; if present it is once, few, many or a size class.

>TRBV4-1|TRBD2|TRBJ2-7|-
TGCGCCAGCAGCCTCGCCCCCTCTAGCGGCAGTAGCTCCTACGAGCAGTACTTC
CASSLAPSSGSSSYEQYF
>TRBV13|TRBD1|TRBJ1-1|few
TGTGCCAGCAGCCCTCGACAGGGCACTGAAGCTTTCTTT
CASSPRQGTEAFF
>TRBV27|-|TRBJ2-1|medium-sized
TGTGCCAGCAGTTGGGGCCCTCATGAGCAGTTCTTC
CASSWGPHEQFF
>TRBV5-1|-|TRBJ2-7|-
TGCGCCAGCAGCTACCGCCCCCTTCACTACGAGCAGTACTTC
CASSYRPLHYEQYF
>TRBV5-1|TRBD1|TRBJ2-7|-
TGCGCCAGCAGAGAGGGGACAGACTTTTACGAGCAGTACTTC
CASREGTDFYEQYF
>TRBV20-1|-|TRBJ1-2|-
TGCAGGGGCTCCTATGGCTACACCTTC
CRGSYGYTF
>TRBV20-1|-|TRBJ2-1|-
TGCAGTGCTAGCCCGGGGAGAGAGCAGTTCTTC
CSASPGREQFF
>TRBV5-1|-|TRBJ1-6|few
TGCGCCAGCAGCTTGGGGGCAGGAAGGATCTATAATTCACCCCTCCACTTT
CASSLGAGRIYNSPLHF
>TRBV7-2|-|TRBJ1-1|-
TGTGCCAGCAGCCTGGACAGATACTTTCGTGCTTTCTTT
CASSLDRYFRAFF
>TRBV14|-|TRBJ1-6|few
TGTGCCAGCAGCCCCGCGGGAAGGCTAGATTCACCCCTCCACTTT
CASSPAGRLDSPLHF
>TRBV13|-|TRBJ1-2|-
TGTGCCAGCAGCGATAGTAGGGGGACCCGTGGCTACACCTTC
CASSDSRGTRGYTF
>TRBV5-6|TRBD1|TRBJ1-1|-
TGTGCCAGCAGCTCCCGGGACAGAGACTTTGAAGCTTTCTTT
CASSSRDRDFEAFF
>TRBV29-1|TRBD2|TRBJ2-7|-
TGCAGCGTTGATTCGCCTAGCGGCTACGAGCAGTACTTC
CSVDSPSGYEQYF
>TRBV7-9|-|TRBJ1-2|large
TGTGCCAGCAGCCCTCCCCCCAGGGAGGGTGGCTATGGCTACACCTTC
CASSPPPREGGYGYTF
>TRBV2|-|TRBJ1-2|-
TGTGCCAGCAGCGACACCGGGACACTGTATGGCTACACCTTC
CASSDTGTLYGYTF
>TRBV19|TRBD1|TRBJ2-7|few
TGTGCCAGTAGCCCAACCCGGGACAGGTCCTACGAGCAGTACTTC
CASSPTRDRSYEQYF
>TRBV7-6|-|TRBJ2-3|large
TGTGCCAGCAGCCCTTCTAACTTCGATACGCAGTATTTT
CASSPSNFDTQYF
>TRBV29-1|TRBD1|TRBJ1-1|medium-sized
TGCAGCGTCCAACAGGGGGACACTGAAGCTTTCTTT
CSVQQGDTEAFF
>TRBV6-4|-|TRBJ1-1|large
TGTGCCAGCAGTGTAATCGAGGGTTCAGAAGCTTTCTTT
CASSVIEGSEAFF
>TRBV2|-|TRBJ2-5|-
TGTGCCAGCAGTGGTACGGGGTCAGAGCAAGAGACCCAGTACTTC
CASSGTGSEQETQYF
>TRBV5-1|-|TRBJ1-2|few
TGCGCCAGCAGCTTGGGAGAAAACTATGGCTACACCTTC
CASSLGENYGYTF
>TRBV18|-|TRBJ2-3|-
TGTGCCAGCTCACCGGAAAGAGATACGCAGTATTTT
CASSPERDTQYF
>TRBV7-2|TRBD1|TRBJ1-1|-
TGTGCCAGCAGCTTAGTCGTGACAGGGAATGAAGCTTTCTTT
CASSLVVTGNEAFF
>TRBV18|-|TRBJ2-1|-
TGTGCCAGCTCACCACAGTGGGGGTCTAGCTCCTACAATGAGCAGTTCTTC
CASSPQWGSSSYNEQFF
>TRBV19|TRBD2|TRBJ2-1|-
TGTGCCAGTAGTGGGGAAGCGGGAGGAGGCAATGAGCAGTTCTTC
CASSGEAGGGNEQFF
>TRBV13|-|TRBJ1-4|-
TGTGCCAGCAGCTTCTTCAGGGGAAGAACTAATGAAAAACTGTTTTTT
CASSFFRGRTNEKLFF
>TRBV28|-|TRBJ1-1|few
TGTGCCAGCAGTTTTGGGCCCGGTGAAGCTTTCTTT
CASSFGPGEAFF
>TRBV5-1|-|TRBJ1-3|once
TGCGCCAGCAGTCCGGACTCTCAGAGCTCTGGAAACACCATATATTTT
CASSPDSQSSGNTIYF